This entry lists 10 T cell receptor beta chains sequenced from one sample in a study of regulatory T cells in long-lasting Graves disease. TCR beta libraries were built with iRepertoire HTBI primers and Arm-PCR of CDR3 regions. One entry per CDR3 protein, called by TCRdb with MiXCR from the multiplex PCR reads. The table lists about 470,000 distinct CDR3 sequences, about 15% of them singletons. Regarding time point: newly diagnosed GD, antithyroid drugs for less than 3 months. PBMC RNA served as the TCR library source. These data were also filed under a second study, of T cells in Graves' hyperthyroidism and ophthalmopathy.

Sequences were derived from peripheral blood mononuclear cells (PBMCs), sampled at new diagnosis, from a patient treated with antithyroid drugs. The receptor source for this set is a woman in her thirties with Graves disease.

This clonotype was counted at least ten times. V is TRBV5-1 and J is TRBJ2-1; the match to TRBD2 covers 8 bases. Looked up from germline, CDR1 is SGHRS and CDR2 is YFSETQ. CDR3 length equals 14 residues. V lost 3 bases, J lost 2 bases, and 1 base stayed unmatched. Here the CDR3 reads CASSSLAAYNEQFF. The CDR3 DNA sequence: TGCGCCAGCAGCTCACTAGCGGCCTACAATGAGCAGTTCTTC.

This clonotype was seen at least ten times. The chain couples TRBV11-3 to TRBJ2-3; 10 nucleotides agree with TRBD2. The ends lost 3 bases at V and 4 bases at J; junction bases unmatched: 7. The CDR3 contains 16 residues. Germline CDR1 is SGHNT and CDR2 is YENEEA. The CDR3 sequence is CASSFRSGRRSDTQYF. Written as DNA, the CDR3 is TGTGCCAGCAGCTTCCGTAGCGGGAGGAGGTCAGATACGCAGTATTTT.

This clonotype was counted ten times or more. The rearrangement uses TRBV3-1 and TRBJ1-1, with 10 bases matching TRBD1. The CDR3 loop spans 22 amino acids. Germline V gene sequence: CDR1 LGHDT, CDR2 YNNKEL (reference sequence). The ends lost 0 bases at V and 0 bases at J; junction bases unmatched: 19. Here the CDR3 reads CASSQDLGDRGLSERLNTEAFF. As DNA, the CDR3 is TGTGCCAGCAGCCAAGATCTTGGAGACAGGGGGCTCTCAGAGCGATTGAACACTGAAGCTTTCTTT.

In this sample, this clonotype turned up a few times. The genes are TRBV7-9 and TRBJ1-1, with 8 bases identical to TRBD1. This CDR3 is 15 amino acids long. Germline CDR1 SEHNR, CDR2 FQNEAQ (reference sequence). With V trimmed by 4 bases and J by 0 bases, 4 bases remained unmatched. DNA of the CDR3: TGTGCCAGCAGCTGGGACAGGAGAATGAACACTGAAGCTTTCTTT. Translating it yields CASSWDRRMNTEAFF.

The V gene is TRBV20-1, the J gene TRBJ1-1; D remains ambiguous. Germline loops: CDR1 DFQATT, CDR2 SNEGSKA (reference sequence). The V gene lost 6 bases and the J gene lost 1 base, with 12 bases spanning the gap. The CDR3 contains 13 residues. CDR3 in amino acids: CSAEPDGNTEAFF. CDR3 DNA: TGCAGTGCCGAACCGGACGGGAACACTGAAGCTTTCTTT.

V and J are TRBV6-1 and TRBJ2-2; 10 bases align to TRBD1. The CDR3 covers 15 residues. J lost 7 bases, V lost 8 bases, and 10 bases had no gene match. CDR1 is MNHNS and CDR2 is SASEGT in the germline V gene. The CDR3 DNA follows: TGTGCCAGCCCCCGGACAGGGGGAAACCTCGGGGAGCTGTTTTTT. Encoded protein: CASPRTGGNLGELFF.

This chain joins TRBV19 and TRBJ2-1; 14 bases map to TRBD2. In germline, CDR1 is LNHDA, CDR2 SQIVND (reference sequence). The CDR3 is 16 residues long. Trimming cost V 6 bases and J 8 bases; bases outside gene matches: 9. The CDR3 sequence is CASRLTSGRARDEQFF. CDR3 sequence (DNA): TGTGCCAGTAGACTGACTAGCGGGAGGGCCAGGGATGAGCAGTTCTTC.

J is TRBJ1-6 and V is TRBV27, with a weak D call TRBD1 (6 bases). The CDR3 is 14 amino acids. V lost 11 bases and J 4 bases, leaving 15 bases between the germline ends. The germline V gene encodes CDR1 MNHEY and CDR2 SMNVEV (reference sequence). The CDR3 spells CAVEDRLYNSPLHF. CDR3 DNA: TGTGCCGTGGAGGACAGACTGTATAATTCACCCCTCCACTTT.

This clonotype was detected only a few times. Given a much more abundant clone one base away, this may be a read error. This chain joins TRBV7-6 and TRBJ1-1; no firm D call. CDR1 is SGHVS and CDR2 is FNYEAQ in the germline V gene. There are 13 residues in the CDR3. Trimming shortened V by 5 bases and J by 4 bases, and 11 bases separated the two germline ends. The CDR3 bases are TGTGCCAGCAGCCCCGCGGTCGGCACTGAAGCTTTCTTT. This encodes CASSPAVGTEAFF.

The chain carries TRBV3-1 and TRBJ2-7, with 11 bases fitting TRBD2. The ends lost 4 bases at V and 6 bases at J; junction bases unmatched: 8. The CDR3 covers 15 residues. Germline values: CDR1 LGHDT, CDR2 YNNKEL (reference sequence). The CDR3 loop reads CASSLGTSGRVEQYF. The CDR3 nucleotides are TGTGCCAGCAGCCTGGGGACTAGCGGTCGGGTCGAGCAGTACTTC.